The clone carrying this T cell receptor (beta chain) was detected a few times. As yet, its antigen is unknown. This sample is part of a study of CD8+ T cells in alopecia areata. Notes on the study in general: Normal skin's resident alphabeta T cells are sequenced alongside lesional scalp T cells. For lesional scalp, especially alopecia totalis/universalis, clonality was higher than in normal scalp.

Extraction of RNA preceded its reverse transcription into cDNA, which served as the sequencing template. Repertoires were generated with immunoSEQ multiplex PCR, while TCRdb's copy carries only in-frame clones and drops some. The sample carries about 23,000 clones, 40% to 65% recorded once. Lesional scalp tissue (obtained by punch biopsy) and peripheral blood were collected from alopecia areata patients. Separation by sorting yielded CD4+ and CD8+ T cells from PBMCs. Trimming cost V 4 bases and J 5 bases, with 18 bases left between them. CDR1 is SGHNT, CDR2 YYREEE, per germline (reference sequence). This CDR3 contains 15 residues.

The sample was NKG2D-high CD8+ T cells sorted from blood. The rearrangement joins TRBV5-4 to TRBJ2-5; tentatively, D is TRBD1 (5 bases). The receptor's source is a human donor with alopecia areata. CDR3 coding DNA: TGTGCCAGCAGCGTGGAAAGGGGTTTCGGGGAGACCCAGTACTTC. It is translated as CASSVERGFGETQYF.